This T cell receptor beta chain was captured in a study of coeliac disease (dated by TCRdb to between 2021 and 2024). General notes on the study: Each coeliac patient was placed into one of three groups: newly diagnosed active disease, refractory coeliac disease type I, or disease controlled by a gluten-free diet. The study was aimed at characterising TR repertoires of small intestinal T cells in active, refractory type I and gluten-free-diet-treated coeliac disease. Of the roughly 30 patients in the full study, about 22 had coeliac disease confirmed by serology and 8 were controls with non-small intestinal disorders. High-resolution HLA typing was unavailable, so biased TRBV7-2 usage was queried as a proof of principle. Samples from roughly 27 subjects were successfully TRB sequenced, and these included 20 to 25 paired samples of bulk unsorted intraepithelial and lamina propria cells. The study applied next-generation sequencing of rearranged TRB and TRG CDR3 regions to small intestinal lymphocyte fractions from coeliac and non-coeliac patients. Study-level results and caveats: TRB repertoires were mostly private, with most amino acid sequences found in only one sample, and V-gene usage showed no significant difference between disease groups. Compared with controls, active coeliac intraepithelial and lamina propria samples had TRB and TRG repertoires of lower clonality, which suggests that diverse T cells were recruited. The authors judged the approach to be unsuitable for unbiased detection of gliadin-specific T cells, because gliadin-specific T cells are scarce and rarely shared between patients. Separating intraepithelial cells from lamina propria cells did not give high-purity fractions, so cross-contamination between the two compartments may have occurred.

Library creation used the immunoSEQ multiplex PCR assay. The TR loci were subjected to amplification by multiplexed PCR, for which V gene segments served as targets of the forward primers and J gene segments as targets of the reverse primers. The Illumina HiSeq System was used to sequence the amplified CDR3 regions. On the study's bioinformatics: To strip out PCR and sequencing errors and collapse the data into unique sequences, a nearest-neighbour algorithm merged closely related reads. Repertoires were summarised by clonality and by T cell density, defined as TR molecules per amount of genomic DNA input. CDR3 amino acid sequences present in at least 80% of unsorted samples were defined as public TRs and were then tested for differential abundance between coeliac and control samples. Differences in clonality and density between disease groups were tested by Kruskal-Wallis tests, followed by Dunn post-tests. Drawn from immuneACCESS, this table holds only the in-frame rearrangements with V and J called that TCRdb kept. Clones are partly lost; checked studies trace under half to an unresolved V gene and leave the rest unexplained. That table furnishes V, J and clone size, whereas the DNA furnished D and trimming. Present in this sample are 3,600 or so clones, 66% of which were seen just once. The ten largest make up approximately 5.1% of the sample.

In the germline V gene, CDR1 corresponds to SGHTA and CDR2 to FQGNSA. Trimming takes 0 bases off V and 5 bases off J; junction bases not matched to a gene: 3. The CDR3, cysteine through phenylalanine, is 15 amino acids long. Only the CDR3 portion is preserved as DNA: 45 bases, with reading frame beginning at the first base. For this clone: Its specific antigen is unknown. Base quality data are lacking; no much larger clone is found one base away.

Cells were frozen in aliquots of over 400,000 in DMSO/FBS in liquid nitrogen, and a single aliquot from each fraction was used for sequencing. Every one of the 30 study patients had an endoscopy and a small intestinal biopsy. Intraepithelial cells were released by stirring biopsies for one hour at 37°C in RPMI containing EGTA, MgCl2 and 1% FBS. The Qiagen DNeasy blood extraction kit was used to extract genomic DNA from the frozen unsorted cell fractions. This sequence uses TRBV7-2 and TRBJ2-2; 7 nucleotides in the junction match TRBD1. Sequenced input: intraepithelial lymphocytes from the gut. The cell subset or site label on this specimen signifies: intraepithelial cell (IEC) fraction of small intestinal biopsy. This sequence originates from a woman aged 55 to 70 with active celiac disease. The DNA is as follows: TGTGCCAGCAGCTTAGCGACAGGGAGAACCGGGGAGCTGTTTTTT. It is translated as CASSLATGRTGELFF.